Listed below are T cell receptor beta chains from one sample, sequenced in a study of blood T cell repertoires in COVID-19. Only in-frame clones appear in the TCRdb table, and some are missing; sequencing was by immunoSEQ multiplex PCR. The repertoire holds fewer than 250,000 clones, with roughly 84% as singletons. The specimen was peripheral blood. These receptors were taken from a man in his forties with acute or convalescent COVID-19. Each CDR3 is given with its conserved first and last residue. D genes are given only for firm matches. Size values are once, few and many counts, or a class for expanded clones, and some rows have none.

d_gene	v_gene	j_gene	abundance	CDR3nt	CDR3aa
-	TRBV2	TRBJ2-7	few	TGTGCCAGCAGCGCCTCCCCGGCGGGGGAGCAGTACTTC	CASSASPAGEQYF
-	TRBV5-5	TRBJ1-1	-	TGTGCCAGCAGCTTGGGACAGATGAACACTGAAGCTTTCTTT	CASSLGQMNTEAFF
-	TRBV6-1	TRBJ1-5	-	TGTGCCAGCAGTGAAGCCGACGGGTTAAATCAGCCCCAGCATTTT	CASSEADGLNQPQHF
-	TRBV19	TRBJ1-1	-	TGTGCCAGTAGTACCGACAGACCGGGAGCTTTCTTT	CASSTDRPGAFF
TRBD1	TRBV6-5	TRBJ1-2	-	TGTGCCAGCAGTTACGTCACAGGGGCGGGCGGCTACACCTTC	CASSYVTGAGGYTF
-	TRBV3-1/TRBV3-2	TRBJ2-7	-	TGTGCCAGCAGCCACCAGACCTACGAGCAGTACTTC	CASSHQTYEQYF
-	TRBV6-4	TRBJ2-6	-	TGTGCCAGCAGTGACACTAGCTCTGGGGCCAACGTCCTGACTTTC	CASSDTSSGANVLTF
-	TRBV11-2	TRBJ1-2	-	TGTGCCAGCAGCCCAAGCGTGGGCAGGGCACTCCTCTATGGCTACACCTTC	CASSPSVGRALLYGYTF
-	TRBV29-1	TRBJ1-1	few	TGCAGCGTTGAAAGACAGAGCTTCACTGAAGCTTTCTTT	CSVERQSFTEAFF
TRBD1	TRBV4-3	TRBJ1-4	once	TGCGCCAGCAGCCAAGATCAAGCAGGGGGATTTGAAAAACTGTTTTTT	CASSQDQAGGFEKLFF
TRBD1	TRBV2	TRBJ1-1	-	TGTGCCAGCAGTGCCCTTCTCGGGTCACAGGGGGCGAGTACTGAAGCTTTCTTT	CASSALLGSQGASTEAFF
TRBD1	TRBV4-1	TRBJ1-2	-	TGCGCCAGCAGCCGACAGGGTCTAGCTAACTATGGCTACACCTTC	CASSRQGLANYGYTF
-	TRBV7-9	TRBJ2-7	-	TGTGCCAGTGCGGACTTGGAGCAGTACTTC	CASADLEQYF
-	TRBV20-1	TRBJ2-7	few	TGCAGTGCTAGAGACAGGGAGCAGTACTTC	CSARDREQYF
TRBD1	TRBV7-9	TRBJ1-6	-	TGTGCCAGCAGCGAGGGACAGGCCTCTTCACCCCTCCACTTT	CASSEGQASSPLHF
-	TRBV12-3/TRBV12-4	TRBJ2-1	-	TGTGCCAGCAGCGGGAAGGTCTACAATGAGCAGTTCTTC	CASSGKVYNEQFF
-	TRBV14	TRBJ2-2	-	TGTGCCAGCAGCCAAGGAGTAAAGCCAGGGGAGCTGTTTTTT	CASSQGVKPGELFF
TRBD2	TRBV6-6	TRBJ2-3	-	TGTGCCAGCAGTCGATTAGCAACCCGACTAGCGGGGGGGCTGACAGATACGCAGTATTTT	CASSRLATRLAGGLTDTQYF
TRBD2	TRBV13	TRBJ2-1	-	TGTGCCAGCAGCTTGGATCCGGGACTAGCGGGGAATGAGTCTACCTACAATGAGCAGTTCTTC	CASSLDPGLAGNESTYNEQFF
TRBD1	TRBV12-3/TRBV12-4	TRBJ1-5	many	TGTGCCAGCAGGACAGGGGAATATCAGCCCCAGCATTTT	CASRTGEYQPQHF